The T cell receptor beta chain described here comes from a study of T-cell memory formation after mild COVID-19. Study results and caveats: Pre-infection memory harbored some responding clones, suggesting cross-reactive memory joined. CD4+ contracting clones were mainly CM and EM; CD8+ ones, EMRA.

Germline CDR1 SGHVS, CDR2 FQNEAQ. CDR3 length: 17 residues. Losses at the gene ends were 0 bases for V and 8 bases for J; bases not matched to a gene: 5. This clonotype has a handful of counts. Its antigen is not known. TCRdb re-derived calls from the 5' RACE reads in MiXCR, one entry per CDR3 protein. The data show roughly 340,000 distinct CDR3 sequences, 20% to 25% seen once. Sequencing was carried out using PBMCs or a T cell subset sorted from them (not recorded which). This clonotype was obtained from a man between 18 and 35 years old who had mild COVID-19 (a few samples of this study predate the infection). Cell type and time point are not known. The chain uses TRBV7-8 and TRBJ2-1; 15 bases agree with TRBD2. The DNA of the CDR3 is TGTGCCAGCAGCTTAGCCCGGACTAGCGGGGGGGTATATGAGCAGTTCTTC. It translates to CASSLARTSGGVYEQFF. The entire variable domain, with the rest obtained from reference TRBV7-8 and TRBJ2-1, is as follows: GAGVSQSPRYKVAKRGQDVALRCDPISGHVSLFWYQQALGQGPEFLTYFQNEAQLDKSGLPSDRFFAERPEGSVSTLKIQRTQQEDSAVYLCASSLARTSGGVYEQFFGPGTRLTVL.